Listed here are 3 T cell receptor beta chains from one sample, sequenced in a study of T cell changes during pregnancy in multiple sclerosis (dated 2019 in TCRdb). Libraries were made using the immunoSEQ multiplex PCR assay. TCRdb limited this immuneACCESS table to in-frame rearrangements with V and J called. A share of clones is missing; checked studies link under half to unresolved V genes, and the rest is unexplained. This sample holds approximately 66,000 clones; roughly 92% were observed only once. The ten largest make up roughly 2.1% of the sample. Sequenced material: peripheral blood, taken in the third trimester of pregnancy. These TCRs come from a female donor in good health, enrolled as a control in a pregnancy study.

The V call is TRBV14, the J call TRBJ2-5; 8 bases align to TRBD1. The ends lost 4 bases at V and 7 bases at J; junction bases unmatched: 8. Germline V gene data show CDR1 as SGHDN and CDR2 as FVKESK. This CDR3 comprises 14 residues. This chain's CDR3 is CASSRPTGDVTQYF. CDR3 sequence (DNA): TGTGCCAGCAGCCGACCGACAGGGGATGTGACCCAGTACTTC.

The chain carries TRBV27 and TRBJ2-7; 8 bases map to TRBD1. CDR1 is MNHEY, CDR2 SMNVEV, per germline (reference sequence). The CDR3 covers 15 residues. The V and J ends lost 2 bases and 4 bases, in that order; junction bases with no gene match: 7. Here the CDR3 reads CASSLEPGGWYEQYF. The CDR3, as DNA: TGTGCCAGCAGTTTAGAGCCAGGGGGCTGGTACGAGCAGTACTTC.

V is TRBV2 and J is TRBJ2-5, with 10 bases lining up with TRBD2. CDR1 is SNHLY, CDR2 FYNNEI, per germline. CDR3 size: 16 residues. With V trimmed by 9 bases and J by 1 base, 11 bases remained unmatched. CDR3 residues: CARMTLAGVSQETQYF. The DNA for the CDR3 is TGTGCCAGGATGACGCTAGCGGGAGTGAGCCAAGAGACCCAGTACTTC.